The sequence of this TCR beta chain was determined in a study of regulatory T cells in long-lasting Graves disease. This clonotype was observed at least ten times. Its specificity is unknown. The V gene end was trimmed by 1 base and the J gene end by 0 bases; junction bases not matched to a gene: 2. Germline V CDR1 and CDR2: MDHEN, SYDVKM. This CDR3 region has 16 residues. Findings of the study overall: TRBV28, TRBJ1-2 and TRBJ2-5 emerged as the favored segments in persistent disease.

CDR3 regions were amplified by Arm-PCR using iRepertoire HTBI primers to build TCR beta libraries. One entry per CDR3 protein, called by TCRdb with MiXCR from the multiplex PCR reads. Of over 350,000 distinct CDR3 sequences in the sample, approximately 16% were seen once. Stated time point: newly diagnosed GD, antithyroid drugs for less than 3 months. Researchers made the TCR library from RNA that was extracted from PBMCs. These data also formed part of another study, on T cells in Graves' hyperthyroidism and ophthalmopathy.

This rearrangement joins TRBV28 to TRBJ1-4, with 7 bases identical to TRBD1. The receptor was isolated from a woman in her 40s with Graves disease. The specimen comprised peripheral blood mononuclear cells (PBMCs), sampled at new diagnosis, from a patient treated with antithyroid drugs. The CDR3 DNA reads as TGTGCCAGCAGTTTATACAGGGGCGCAACTAATGAAAAACTGTTTTTT. Protein product: CASSLYRGATNEKLFF.